Below, one T cell receptor beta chain is given with its context. Its cognate antigen is unknown. This sample stems from a study of shared clonotypes between healthy human individuals. The material for each subset, its genomic DNA, was split evenly across several immunoSEQ plates. Unsorted PBMC DNA underwent sequencing on ten immunoSEQ deep assay plates. Original handling: In the immunoSEQ data, sequences were junction-only and lacked quality scores, so filtering differed. Method: immunoSEQ multiplex PCR; TCRdb's copy keeps in-frame clones and lacks some. The DNA gave D and trimming, while V, J and clone size come from that table. The table records about 460,000 clones, approximately 80% of them present only once. Whole-study results and caveats: Depth of sequencing was expected to influence donor clonotype sharing.

Input material: PBMCs. The TCR comes from a middle-aged woman in good health. Some clones in this sample may be carry-over from other donors' samples.

The CDR3 nucleotides are TGTGCCAGTAGCAGGGACAGCTTTAACTATGGCTACACCTTC. Translation: CASSRDSFNYGYTF. The chain has TRBV19 and TRBJ1-2; 7 nucleotides match TRBD1. The germline V gene has CDR1 LNHDA and CDR2 SQIVND (reference sequence). V gave up 6 bases and J gave up 1 base; unmatched junction bases: 5. This CDR3 is built from 14 residues.